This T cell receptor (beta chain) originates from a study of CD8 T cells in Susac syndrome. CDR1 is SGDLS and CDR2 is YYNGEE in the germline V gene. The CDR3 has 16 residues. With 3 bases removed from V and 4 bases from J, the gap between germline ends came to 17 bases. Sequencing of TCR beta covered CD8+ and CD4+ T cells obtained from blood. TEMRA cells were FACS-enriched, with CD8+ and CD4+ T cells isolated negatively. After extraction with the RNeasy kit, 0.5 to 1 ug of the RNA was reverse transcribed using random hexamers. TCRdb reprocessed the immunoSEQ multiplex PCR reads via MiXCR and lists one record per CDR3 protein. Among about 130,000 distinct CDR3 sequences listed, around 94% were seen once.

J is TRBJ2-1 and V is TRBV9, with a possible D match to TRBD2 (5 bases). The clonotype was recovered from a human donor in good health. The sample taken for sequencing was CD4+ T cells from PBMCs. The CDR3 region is CASSARESSVYNEQFF. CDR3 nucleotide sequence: TGTGCCAGCAGCGCCCGGGAAAGTAGCGTATACAATGAGCAGTTCTTC.